This T cell receptor beta chain was captured in a study of blood T cell repertoires in COVID-19 (dated by TCRdb to about 2020). The study in broad terms: The collaborator samples originated in the United States, Italy and Spain and spanned the acute and convalescent phases of COVID-19. The prospective study material was composed of cDNA or gDNA derived from T cells, B-cell-depleted T cells, or PBMCs. Deeply sampled blood TCRbeta repertoires from subjects exposed to, actively infected with, or recovered from COVID-19 were included in the dataset. A freely available public database, intended as a resource for researchers studying the immune response to SARS-CoV-2, is where the repertoires were released. Samples were obtained from the ongoing ImmuneRACE study (first 160 participants) and from about 1,300 subjects provided by 6 global collaborators. A de-identified subject ID, COVID-19 status, age in years and sex were almost always included in the sample metadata. Where HLA class I and class II types were available, the types were taken from metadata supplied by the sample provider, not from assay-based typing. The research as a whole found: The quantity of clinical and demographic metadata differed by source and by participant and was supplied without curation.

This clone was detected only once. The antigen it binds to is not known. One base away there is no much larger clone; base qualities are not given. TCRbeta CDR3 regions were amplified from genomic DNA by means of the immunoSEQ Assay, a bias-controlled multiplex PCR. Turning to the authors' computational methods: Within the assay, amplification of reference gene primers was used to estimate how many nucleated cells each sample contained. To quantify the absolute abundance of each unique TCRbeta CDR3 rearrangement, sequence reads were collapsed and filtered. For each sample, productive Simpson clonality was calculated as the square root of Simpson's diversity index over productive rearrangements. As stored in TCRdb, this immuneACCESS dataset retains in-frame rearrangements with V and J assigned. A fraction of the clones does not appear; measured against another copy, unresolved V genes explain less than half of the discrepancy, and the remainder lacks a known reason. Clone size and V and J calls were adopted from that table, with D and trimming inferred from the DNA. The sample table contains 200,000 to 250,000 clones; only one count was recorded for about 85% of them. Clones ranked in the top ten supply 9.5% to 13% of the sample.

Per the germline V gene, SQVTM is the CDR1 and ANQGSEA is the CDR2. Reading from cysteine to phenylalanine, the CDR3 counts 15 amino acids. The sequence is cut down to CDR3 DNA, 45 bases in frame from base 1. Compared with germline, V lacks 6 bases and J lacks 3 bases; bases without a gene match: 9. At one collaborating source in Seattle, patients were enrolled during active infection and were followed longitudinally through the course of disease. Each collaborating institution followed its own protocols to collect whole blood in K2EDTA tubes. For TCRbeta analysis, collaborators shipped samples in one of three forms: frozen whole blood, isolated PBMCs, or DNA extracted from either of those sample types.

The source of this sequence is a woman aged 50 to 65 with COVID-19, enrolled during active disease. The rearrangement joined TRBV29-1 to TRBJ2-2; 8 junctional bases match TRBD2. The sample consisted of peripheral blood. The CDR3 protein is CSVTPRGGDTGELFF. The DNA sequence is given as TGCAGCGTGACCCCACGGGGGGGGGACACCGGGGAGCTGTTTTTT.